These 17 T cell receptor beta chains originate from one sample sequenced in a study of identical twins. MiXCR was run by TCRdb on the 5' RACE reads, yielding one entry per CDR3 protein. The sample lists fewer than 350,000 distinct CDR3 sequences; about 8.3% were seen once. These same data were also listed under a study on yellow fever vaccine responses in identical twins.

The sample comprised memory (CD45RO+) T cells sorted from blood. These receptors all stem from a woman between 18 and 30 years old in good health.

This clonotype was detected many times. J is TRBJ2-7 and V is TRBV10-3, with TRBD1 identical over 8 bases. This CDR3 is 13 amino acids long. Germline CDR1 reads ENHRY; CDR2 reads SYGVKD. V was clipped by 2 bases and J by 5 bases; unmatched bases: 2. The CDR3 here is CAISERQGNEQYV. CDR3 DNA sequence: TGTGCCATCAGTGAGCGACAGGGGAACGAGCAGTACGTC.

A word on this clonotype: A clone one base away is much larger, so this may be a read error. V is TRBV12-3 or TRBV12-4 and J is TRBJ2-1; TRBD2 aligns across 13 bases. The CDR3 is 16 amino acids. The V and J ends lost 5 bases and 6 bases, in that order; junction bases with no gene match: 7. The CDR3 sequence is CASSHGGLAGLNEQFF. The DNA of the CDR3 is TGTGCCAGCAGTCATGGGGGACTAGCGGGGCTCAATGAGCAGTTCTTC.

The chain combines TRBV5-1 with TRBJ2-1, with D perhaps matching TRBD2 (5 bases). Per germline, CDR1 SGHRS and CDR2 YFSETQ. V was pared by 0 bases and J by 2 bases, with 9 bases between. The CDR3 sequence is 15 residues long. Here the CDR3 reads CASSLVGLPYNEQFF. CDR3 sequence (DNA): TGCGCCAGCAGCTTGGTCGGACTTCCCTACAATGAGCAGTTCTTC.

The V call is TRBV11-1, the J call TRBJ2-1, with 12 bases aligning to TRBD2. The CDR3 is 18 residues long. Trimming removed 0 bases from V and 9 bases from J; junction bases left unmatched: 12. Germline CDR1 reads SGHAT; CDR2 reads FQDESV (reference sequence). The CDR3 protein is CASSLARPASGRAGEQFF. DNA of the CDR3: TGTGCCAGCAGCTTAGCCCGCCCTGCTAGCGGGAGGGCCGGTGAGCAGTTCTTC.

The sample holds many counts of this clonotype. The genes are TRBV25-1 and TRBJ2-1, with D tentatively TRBD2 (7 bases). V lost 3 bases, J lost 4 bases, and 13 bases lay in between. Looked up from germline, CDR1 is MGHDK and CDR2 is SYGVNS. The CDR3 sequence is 15 residues long. CDR3: CASSEGGGKYNEQFF. The CDR3 DNA reads as TGTGCCAGCAGTGAGGGAGGGGGAAAATACAATGAGCAGTTCTTC.

This clonotype was seen many times. The chain joins TRBV6-4 to TRBJ1-1; D is possibly TRBD1 (5 bases). V dropped 7 bases and J dropped 3 bases, with 9 bases sitting between them. CDR3 length: 12 residues. Germline assignment: CDR1 MRHNA and CDR2 SNTAGT. The CDR3 spells CASNLGDTEAFF. CDR3 sequence (DNA): TGTGCCAGCAACCTGGGGGACACTGAAGCTTTCTTT.

The rearrangement uses TRBV5-5 and TRBJ1-5; tentatively, D is TRBD1 (5 bases). V dropped 7 bases and J dropped 1 base, with 12 bases sitting between them. This CDR3 is 14 amino acids long. CDR1 SGHKS and CDR2 YYEKEE come from the germline V gene (reference sequence). CDR3 bases: TGTGCCAGCGGCCCGGGGCAGAGCAATCAGCCCCAGCATTTT. Protein product: CASGPGQSNQPQHF.

This clonotype was counted between two and nine times. The chain links TRBV6-5 to TRBJ2-7, with 11 bases fitting TRBD1. The CDR3 covers 14 residues. CDR1 is MNHEY and CDR2 is SVGAGI in the germline V gene. J gave up 6 bases and V 4 bases, and 5 bases lay outside the gene matches. The CDR3 DNA is TGTGCCAGCAGTTCCGGGACAGGGGGACTCGAGCAGTACTTC. It encodes CASSSGTGGLEQYF.

This clonotype has ten or more counts. The CDR3 nucleotides are TGTGCCAGCAGTGAGGGGGCGGGGATCTCTGCAACTAATGAAAAACTGTTTTTT. It specifies CASSEGAGISATNEKLFF. This rearrangement joins TRBV25-1 to TRBJ1-4; tentatively, D is TRBD1 (6 bases). This CDR3 has 18 residues. Trimming removed 3 bases at V and 0 bases at J, with 17 bases between. The germline CDR1 and CDR2 sequences are MGHDK and SYGVNS.

This clonotype was recorded at least ten times. This chain links TRBV28 with TRBJ1-3; D call uncertain. Germline V lookup: CDR1 MDHEN, CDR2 SYDVKM. Trimming took 7 bases from V and 0 from J, leaving 16 bases between them. The CDR3 is made up of 16 amino acids. The CDR3 nucleotides read TGTGCCAGCACCTCTGAACGGATGATCTCTGGAAACACCATATATTTT. It encodes CASTSERMISGNTIYF.

This clonotype has just a few counts. V and J are TRBV12-3 or TRBV12-4 and TRBJ1-1; D ambiguous. The CDR3 has 12 residues. Trimming left V 2 bases short and J 3 bases short, with 4 bases between. The chain's CDR3 is CASSLYDTEAFF. The CDR3 DNA is TGTGCCAGCAGTTTATATGACACTGAAGCTTTCTTT.

This clonotype was observed many times. The chain links TRBV5-1 to TRBJ2-5, with D perhaps matching TRBD1 (7 bases). V shed 5 bases and J shed 1 base, with 15 bases lying between them. Germline lookup yields CDR1 SGHRS and CDR2 YFSETQ. This CDR3 spans 15 amino acids. The CDR3 spells CASSRQGLTQETQYF. CDR3 sequence (DNA): TGCGCCAGCAGTCGACAGGGACTGACCCAAGAGACCCAGTACTTC. The variable domain in full, completed from reference TRBV5-1 and TRBJ2-5, reads KAGVTQTPRYLIKTRGQQVTLSCSPISGHRSVSWYQQTPGQGLQFLFEYFSETQRNKGNFPGRFSGRQFSNSRSEMNVSTLELGDSALYLCASSRQGLTQETQYFGPGTRLLVL.

This clonotype was counted at least ten times. This rearrangement joins TRBV4-2 to TRBJ2-1, with 9 bases that match TRBD2. The V segment lost 0 bases and the J segment 8 bases; nucleotides outside the gene matches: 14. The CDR3 has 18 residues. The V gene's germline CDR1 is LGHNA and CDR2 YNFKEQ. CDR3 loop: CASSQDHIGAGGPDEQFF. CDR3 in DNA: TGTGCCAGCAGCCAAGATCACATAGGTGCGGGAGGGCCGGATGAGCAGTTCTTC.

The rearrangement links TRBV4-1 to TRBJ2-1; 12 bases fit TRBD2. The CDR3 contains 17 residues. Trimming cost V 0 bases and J 5 bases; bases outside gene matches: 5. CDR1 and CDR2 from the germline V gene are MGHRA and YSYEKL. The CDR3 DNA reads TGCGCCAGCAGCCAAGAGTATGGGACTAGCGGGCACAATGAGCAGTTCTTC. Protein: CASSQEYGTSGHNEQFF.

The chain employs TRBV7-9 and TRBJ2-1; TRBD1 matches 8 bases. V gave up 5 bases and J gave up 7 bases; unmatched junction bases: 7. From germline, CDR1 is SEHNR and CDR2 FQNEAQ (reference sequence). This CDR3 is built from 14 residues. CDR3 bases: TGTGCCAGCAGCAGACAGGGGCGCGGGAATGAGCAGTTCTTC. Its translation: CASSRQGRGNEQFF.

This sequence joins TRBV20-1 and TRBJ1-6, with 7 bases identical to TRBD1. The V and J ends lost 2 bases and 8 bases, in that order; junction bases with no gene match: 9. The V gene's germline CDR1 is DFQATT and CDR2 SNEGSKA (reference sequence). The CDR3 covers 15 residues. The CDR3 bases are TGCAGTGCTAGAAGAGGGGGCGTGTTGGATTCACCCCTCCACTTT. Translating gives CSARRGGVLDSPLHF.

This clonotype was seen many times. This sequence joins TRBV6-1 and TRBJ2-3; unclear D gene. The V gene's germline CDR1 is MNHNS and CDR2 SASEGT. V gave up 5 bases and J gave up 0 bases, with 15 bases separating them. CDR3 length: 16 amino acids. The CDR3 region is CASSLNGRISTDTQYF. The CDR3 nucleotides read TGTGCCAGCAGTCTAAACGGGCGGATCAGCACAGATACGCAGTATTTT.